This entry describes one TCR beta chain. This receptor's antigen is unknown. No much larger clone exists at a distance of one base, and base qualities are not known. TCRbeta CDR3 regions were amplified from genomic DNA by means of the immunoSEQ Assay, a bias-controlled multiplex PCR. Per the authors' processing: The number of nucleated cells in each sample was estimated by amplification of reference gene primers within the assay. To quantify the absolute abundance of each unique TCRbeta CDR3 rearrangement, sequence reads were collapsed and filtered. Productive Simpson clonality was computed per sample as the square root of Simpson's diversity index over productive rearrangements. TCRdb took this table from immuneACCESS and kept in-frame rearrangements with V and J called. Such tables lack part of the clones; where checked against another copy, unresolved V genes explain under half of the gap, and the rest is unexplained. V, J and clone size are taken as reported in that table, and D and trimming were inferred from the DNA itself. Within this sample are roughly 100,000 clones, with roughly 89% of them counted one time only. The leading ten clones occupy 5% to 6.5% of the sample.

Whole blood was collected in K2EDTA tubes by collaborating institutions according to the institutions' own protocols. Collaborator samples were shipped for TCRbeta analysis as frozen whole blood, isolated PBMCs, or DNA extracted from either sample type. The entry originates in a study of blood T cell repertoires in COVID-19 (dated by TCRdb to about 2020). Describing the broader study: The collaborator samples originated in the United States, Italy and Spain and spanned the acute and convalescent phases of COVID-19. The prospective study material was composed of cDNA or gDNA derived from T cells, B-cell-depleted T cells, or PBMCs. Subjects who had been exposed to COVID-19, were actively infected with it, or had recovered from it provided the deeply sampled blood TCRbeta repertoires that made up the dataset. The repertoires were released in a freely available public database intended as a resource for research on the immune response to SARS-CoV-2. The samples were drawn from two sources: the first 160 participants of the ongoing ImmuneRACE study, and fewer than 1,500 subjects contributed by 6 global collaborators. Sample metadata almost always included a de-identified subject ID, COVID-19 status, age in years and sex. Where available, HLA class I and class II types were taken from metadata supplied by the sample provider and were not determined by assay-based typing. General study outcomes and caveats: How much clinical and demographic metadata was included differed by source and by participant, and the metadata was provided uncurated.

Inclusive of the bounding cysteine and phenylalanine, the CDR3 is 15 residues long. This entry keeps only the CDR3 DNA: 45 bases, framed from base 1. For CDR1 and CDR2, the germline V gene lists SGHTA and FQGNSA. V was cut back by 1 base and J by 5 bases, leaving a gap of 14 bases between them. The sample comprised peripheral blood. The chain employs TRBV7-2 and TRBJ2-5; the D region possibly corresponds to TRBD1 (5 bases align). This sequence originates from a human donor in a cohort sampled during active COVID-19. The DNA sequence follows: TGTGCCAGCAGCTTAGTGGTGACAGTGAGTGAGACCCAGTACTTC. The translation is CASSLVVTVSETQYF.